Listed here are 30 T cell receptor beta chains from one sample, sequenced in a study of blood T cell repertoires in COVID-19 (dated by TCRdb to about 2020). Library construction relied on the immunoSEQ multiplex PCR assay. This is the immuneACCESS table as TCRdb keeps it, with only in-frame sequences that have V and J called. A part of the clones is gone; compared with another copy, unresolved V genes explain less than half, and the rest is unexplained. The sample table records about 180,000 clones; more than 70% of these occur just once. The biggest ten clones account for 2.5% of the sample. Sequenced material: peripheral blood. The receptors were gathered from a man aged 40-55 years with active or convalescent COVID-19.

This chain uses TRBV19 with TRBJ2-3; D perhaps matches TRBD1 (6 bases). The CDR3 consists of 16 residues. Germline lookup yields CDR1 LNHDA and CDR2 SQIVND (reference sequence). The V end lost 5 bases, the J end lost 9 bases, and 24 bases lay between the germline ends. In DNA form, the CDR3 reads TGTGCCAGTAGTCTCCCGGCGACAGGCCACCCGGGAACGCAGTATTTT. This translates into CASSLPATGHPGTQYF.

The chain is built from TRBV28 and TRBJ2-3; D not certain. V was pared by 3 bases and J by 0 bases, with 10 bases between. Germline-derived CDR1 and CDR2 are MDHEN and SYDVKM. The CDR3 consists of 15 residues. CDR3 amino acids: CASSFPRPSTDTQYF. DNA for the CDR3: TGTGCCAGCAGTTTTCCGCGGCCAAGCACAGATACGCAGTATTTT.

The genes are TRBV20-1 and TRBJ1-2; no clear D gene. Germline loops: CDR1 DFQATT, CDR2 SNEGSKA (reference sequence). This CDR3 has 11 amino acids. V lost 4 bases and J lost 4, with 7 bases in between. The CDR3 bases are TGCAGTGCTACCGGGGTCTATGGCTACACCTTC. This codes for CSATGVYGYTF.

CDR3 bases: TGCGCCAGCAGCCAAGAGAACCCAGGGGGCGCTGGGGCCAACGTCCTGACTTTC. This encodes CASSQENPGGAGANVLTF. The V call is TRBV4-3, the J call TRBJ2-6; 8 nucleotides align to TRBD1. Losses at the gene ends were 0 bases for V and 2 bases for J; bases not matched to a gene: 6. Germline values: CDR1 LGHNA, CDR2 YSLEER. There are 18 residues in the CDR3.

The chain joins TRBV19 to TRBJ1-4; 9 nucleotides align to TRBD1. Looked up from germline, CDR1 is LNHDA and CDR2 is SQIVND (reference sequence). Trimming removed 4 bases from V and 7 bases from J; junction bases left unmatched: 7. The CDR3 extends over 15 amino acids. In DNA form, the CDR3 reads TGTGCCAGTAGTACCTGGACAGGGGTTAGTGAAAAACTGTTTTTT. Its protein is CASSTWTGVSEKLFF.

This chain connects TRBV18 to TRBJ2-7, with TRBD1 matching over 7 bases. Germline values: CDR1 KGHSH, CDR2 LQKENI. The CDR3 sequence is 13 residues long. V was pared by 3 bases and J by 1 base, with 0 bases of the junction left unmatched. The CDR3 DNA reads as TGTGCCAGCTCACCGGGACAGTCCTACGAGCAGTACTTC. This encodes CASSPGQSYEQYF.

V and J are TRBV5-5 and TRBJ1-1; tentative D call: TRBD1 (5 bases). V gave up 1 base and J gave up 2 bases, with 9 bases separating them. The CDR3 extends over 14 amino acids. Germline V gene data show CDR1 as SGHKS and CDR2 as YYEKEE (reference sequence). CDR3 region: CASSLIQANTEAFF. CDR3 DNA: TGTGCCAGCAGCTTGATACAGGCCAACACTGAAGCTTTCTTT. The full variable domain, its missing parts supplied by reference TRBV5-5 and TRBJ1-1, is DAGVTQSPTHLIKTRGQQVTLRCSPISGHKSVSWYQQVLGQGPQFIFQYYEKEERGRGNFPDRFSARQFPNYSSELNVNALLLGDSALYLCASSLIQANTEAFFGQGTRLTVV.

This chain connects TRBV27 to TRBJ2-1, with TRBD1 as a possible D gene (5 bases). CDR3 length: 13 residues. CDR1 is MNHEY, CDR2 SMNVEV, per germline (reference sequence). Trimming cost V 3 bases and J 9 bases, with 12 bases left between them. CDR3 sequence: CASSFLRAGEQFF. The CDR3 bases are TGTGCCAGCAGTTTTCTCAGGGCCGGTGAGCAGTTCTTC.

The rearrangement joins TRBV2 to TRBJ2-1; TRBD2 matches at 13 bases. There are 19 residues in the CDR3. Germline CDR1 and CDR2: SNHLY and FYNNEI. V lost 5 bases to trimming and J lost 0 bases; unmatched junction nucleotides: 10. The CDR3 spells CASSPRTSGGPSSYNEQFF. The CDR3 region has the DNA TGTGCCAGCAGTCCTAGGACTAGCGGGGGCCCAAGCTCCTACAATGAGCAGTTCTTC.

V gene TRBV5-1 combines with J gene TRBJ2-1, with TRBD1 identical over 8 bases. J lost 4 bases, V lost 1 base, and 7 bases had no gene match. The CDR3 extends over 16 amino acids. CDR1 is SGHRS and CDR2 is YFSETQ in the germline V gene. In DNA form, the CDR3 reads TGCGCCAGCAGCTTGCAGGCAGGGGGCTTATACAATGAGCAGTTCTTC. It yields the protein CASSLQAGGLYNEQFF.

V usage is TRBV28 and J usage is TRBJ1-3; a weak D match, TRBD1 (5 bases). The V and J ends lost 8 bases and 1 base respectively, with 15 bases between them. Germline V gene lookup returns CDR1 MDHEN and CDR2 SYDVKM. The CDR3 runs 15 residues. CDR3 nucleotides: TGTGCCAGCCAAACAGGAGCCATATCTGGAAACACCATATATTTT. It yields the protein CASQTGAISGNTIYF.

The chain uses TRBV30 and TRBJ2-3, with 8 bases fitting TRBD2. Germline loops: CDR1 GTSNPN, CDR2 SVGIG (reference sequence). With 1 base clipped from V and 3 bases from J, the junction kept 3 bases outside the gene matches. The CDR3 is made up of 14 amino acids. The CDR3 loop is CAWSGPGGTDTQYF. The CDR3, as DNA: TGTGCCTGGAGTGGACCGGGGGGGACAGATACGCAGTATTTT. Variable domain in full (rest from reference TRBV30 and TRBJ2-3): SQTIHQWPATLVQPVGSPLSLECTVEGTSNPNLYWYRQAAGRGLQLLFYSVGIGQISSEVPQNLSASRPQDRQFILSSKKLLLSDSGFYLCAWSGPGGTDTQYFGPGTRLTVL.

This clone was observed a single time. The chain employs TRBV9 and TRBJ1-2; no clear D gene. The CDR3 has 16 amino acids. CDR1 SGDLS and CDR2 YYNGEE come from the germline V gene. V was trimmed by 4 bases and J by 1 base, leaving 17 bases between them. In nucleotides, the CDR3 is TGTGCCAGCAGCCCTCCCGGTGGGCACCTTAACTATGGCTACACCTTC. Amino acids: CASSPPGGHLNYGYTF.

The gene calls are TRBV4-2 and TRBJ1-2; the D is unclear. This CDR3 is 13 amino acids long. The germline V gene has CDR1 LGHNA and CDR2 YNFKEQ. V dropped 0 bases and J dropped 4 bases, with 6 bases sitting between them. CDR3: CASSQEVGYGYTF. As DNA, the CDR3 is TGTGCCAGCAGCCAAGAGGTCGGCTATGGCTACACCTTC.

This clone was seen just once. One end of the junction fails to match germline, which may point to a read error. The chain uses TRBV2 and TRBJ2-7; 12 bases are a match to TRBD2. The CDR3 runs to 15 residues. From germline, CDR1 is SNHLY and CDR2 FYNNEI. The CDR3 reads CASSLTSGGSDEQYF. The CDR3 nucleotides read TGTGCCAGCAGTTTGACTAGCGGGGGCTCCGACGAGCAGTACTTC.

The chain is built from TRBV7-2 and TRBJ2-1; 8 nucleotides align to TRBD1. The germline CDR1 and CDR2 sequences are SGHTA and FQGNSA. This CDR3 is 15 amino acids long. V shed 1 base and J 2 bases; nucleotides not matched to a gene: 1. The CDR3 coding sequence is TGTGCCAGCAGCTTAGGGACAGGGCCCTACAATGAGCAGTTCTTC. It encodes CASSLGTGPYNEQFF.

This rearrangement joins TRBV9 to TRBJ2-1; D possibly corresponds to TRBD1 (6 bases). This CDR3 spans 16 amino acids. Germline V gene lookup returns CDR1 SGDLS and CDR2 YYNGEE. V lost 0 bases to trimming and J lost 8 bases, with 18 bases between them. CDR3 in DNA: TGTGCCAGCAGCGTAGCCGTGGGACACGGCACGGATGAGCAGTTCTTC. Translation gives CASSVAVGHGTDEQFF.

This rearrangement joins TRBV29-1 to TRBJ2-3; 9 nucleotides agree with TRBD2. The CDR3 is made up of 16 amino acids. V was clipped by 2 bases and J by 2 bases; unmatched bases: 8. The germline gives CDR1 SQVTM, CDR2 ANQGSEA. The CDR3 region is CSVENRLAELTDTQYF. CDR3 nucleotide sequence: TGCAGCGTTGAAAATAGACTAGCGGAACTCACAGATACGCAGTATTTT.

The V and J genes are TRBV18 and TRBJ1-1; D gene ambiguous. Trimming stripped 6 bases from V and 1 base from J, with 12 bases between. The CDR3 extends over 14 amino acids. Germline loops: CDR1 KGHSH, CDR2 LQKENI. The CDR3 protein is CASSPLNPNTEAFF. As DNA, the CDR3 is TGTGCCAGCTCCCCTCTTAATCCGAACACTGAAGCTTTCTTT.

The chain couples TRBV28 to TRBJ2-7; 9 bases map to TRBD1. The CDR3 consists of 14 residues. Germline V gene lookup returns CDR1 MDHEN and CDR2 SYDVKM. The ends lost 6 bases at V and 2 bases at J; junction bases unmatched: 5. The CDR3 DNA reads TGTGCCAGCAGGACCGGGACAGGGACCTACGAGCAGTACTTC. Residues: CASRTGTGTYEQYF.

The J gene is TRBJ2-1, the V gene TRBV5-4; D is possibly TRBD1 (6 bases). This CDR3 contains 14 residues. Trimming removed 0 bases from V and 7 bases from J, with 11 bases in between. CDR1 is SGHNT and CDR2 is YYREEE in the germline V gene (reference sequence). The CDR3 sequence: CASSLERQGNEQFF. CDR3 DNA: TGTGCCAGCAGCTTGGAGCGGCAGGGGAATGAGCAGTTCTTC.

The chain recombines TRBV18 with TRBJ1-4; tentatively, D is TRBD1 (5 bases). The CDR3 spans 16 residues. Germline values: CDR1 KGHSH, CDR2 LQKENI. The germline V and J ends were trimmed by 0 bases and 8 bases, with 16 bases remaining between them. CDR3 bases: TGTGCCAGCTCACCACCGGGGGGGATTCTAAGCGAAAAACTGTTTTTT. This sequence encodes CASSPPGGILSEKLFF.

J is TRBJ1-5 and V is TRBV28, with D possibly TRBD1 on 5 matching bases. Trimming removed 4 bases from V and 3 bases from J, with 13 bases in between. This CDR3 has 15 residues. Germline CDR1 reads MDHEN; CDR2 reads SYDVKM. In nucleotides, the CDR3 is TGTGCCAGCAGTTCTGTCGGGGGGTCCAATCAGCCCCAGCATTTT. Its translation: CASSSVGGSNQPQHF.

The chain recombines TRBV20-1 with TRBJ1-1, with TRBD1 as a possible D gene (6 bases). The CDR3 has 14 residues. V was clipped by 3 bases and J by 11 bases, with 22 bases between them. Germline-derived CDR1 and CDR2 are DFQATT and SNEGSKA (reference sequence). CDR3: CSASSGGAGGRAFF. As DNA, the CDR3 is TGCAGTGCTAGTTCCGGGGGGGCGGGCGGTCGCGCTTTCTTT.

This clone showed up just a few times. The V gene is TRBV9, the J gene TRBJ1-3; TRBD1 aligns across 8 bases. With 4 bases clipped from V and 3 bases from J, the junction kept 9 bases outside the gene matches. The CDR3 extends over 16 amino acids. The germline V gene has CDR1 SGDLS and CDR2 YYNGEE. CDR3 nucleotides: TGTGCCAGCAGCCCTCGGACAGGGAAGAGTGGAAACACCATATATTTT. It translates to CASSPRTGKSGNTIYF.

The chain links TRBV6-5 to TRBJ1-4; possibly TRBD1 for D (5 bases). V was trimmed by 2 bases and J by 8 bases, leaving 18 bases between them. Germline CDR1 is MNHEY and CDR2 is SVGAGI. CDR3 length: 16 residues. The CDR3 reads CASSYSLVGGEEKLFF. DNA of the CDR3: TGTGCCAGCAGTTACAGCCTGGTGGGAGGGGAGGAAAAACTGTTTTTT.

This chain uses TRBV5-4 with TRBJ2-5; 9 bases are shared with TRBD1. Germline assignment: CDR1 SGHNT and CDR2 YYREEE (reference sequence). Losses at the gene ends were 10 bases for V and 4 bases for J; bases not matched to a gene: 17. There are 16 residues in the CDR3. The CDR3 sequence is CACSGPHRGRRETQYF. Written as DNA, the CDR3 is TGTGCCTGCTCAGGCCCACACAGGGGGCGAAGAGAGACCCAGTACTTC.

The genes are TRBV5-1 and TRBJ2-2, with D possibly matching TRBD2 (6 bases). In germline, CDR1 is SGHRS, CDR2 YFSETQ. With 0 bases removed from V and 2 bases from J, the gap between germline ends came to 14 bases. The CDR3 covers 17 residues. The chain's CDR3 is CASSLAGGAGNTGELFF. In nucleotides, the CDR3 is TGCGCCAGCAGCTTGGCCGGGGGAGCTGGAAACACCGGGGAGCTGTTTTTT.

The J gene is TRBJ1-4, the V gene TRBV9, with 7 positions matching TRBD1. The trim removed 4 bases at V and 2 bases at J, leaving 26 bases unmatched. This CDR3 contains 22 residues. Germline V gives CDR1 SGDLS, CDR2 YYNGEE. In DNA, the CDR3 is TGTGCCAGCAGCCCAACAGGGGTGCCGGGGTTAATCGGTGTTCCGACTAATGAAAAACTGTTTTTT. This translates into CASSPTGVPGLIGVPTNEKLFF.

The V and J genes are TRBV5-1 and TRBJ1-1; D uncertain. Trimming stripped 4 bases from V and 0 bases from J, with 16 bases between. Looked up from germline, CDR1 is SGHRS and CDR2 is YFSETQ. This CDR3 is 16 amino acids long. CDR3: CASSGRMSQMNTEAFF. The CDR3 nucleotides read TGCGCCAGCAGCGGGAGAATGAGCCAGATGAACACTGAAGCTTTCTTT.